Listed below are T cell receptor beta chains from one sample, sequenced in a study of cytomegalovirus exposure and HLA in healthy donors. Generated by immunoSEQ multiplex PCR, the TCRdb table keeps only in-frame clones and is missing some. The sample consists of approximately 190,000 clones, 80% to 85% of them appearing once. Sequencing used PBMCs. These receptors originate from a man in his forties in good health and CMV-seropositive. Each CDR3 is given with its conserved first and last residue. The D gene is left open where the match is weak. For some rows the clone size is stated as once, few or many, or as a class when expanded; others skip it.

J gene,V gene,clone size,D gene,CDR3 DNA,CDR3 protein
TRBJ2-7,TRBV7-3,-,-,TGTGCCAGCAGCTTAATTGGCGGTTCCGAGCAGTACTTC,CASSLIGGSEQYF
TRBJ1-3,TRBV11-2,few,-,TGTGCCAGCACCCAAAGTTGGGGCTCCACCTCTGGAAACACCATATATTTT,CASTQSWGSTSGNTIYF
TRBJ1-3,TRBV29-1,-,TRBD1,TGCAGCGTGCAACCGGGACAGGGAAACACCATATATTTT,CSVQPGQGNTIYF
TRBJ2-1,TRBV7-9,-,-,TGTGCCAGCAGCGAACAGGGTAATGAGCAGTTCTTC,CASSEQGNEQFF
TRBJ2-7,TRBV7-6,-,TRBD1,TGTGCCAGCAGCCGCGACAGGGTTAGCAACGAGCAGTACTTC,CASSRDRVSNEQYF
TRBJ2-5,TRBV11-2,once,-,TGTGCCAGCAGCTCCTGGGCAGCAGGGGAGACCCAGTACTTC,CASSSWAAGETQYF
TRBJ1-1,TRBV2,-,-,TGTGCCAGCAACAAACAGGAGAACACTGAAGCTTTCTTT,CASNKQENTEAFF
TRBJ2-1,TRBV9,-,TRBD2,TGTGCCAGCAGTGATAGCGGGGGGGCTCTAAATGAGCAGTTCTTC,CASSDSGGALNEQFF
TRBJ2-3,TRBV4-1,once,TRBD2,TGCGCCAGCAGCCAAGTGGTAACTAGCGAGGGCACAGATACGCAGTATTTT,CASSQVVTSEGTDTQYF
TRBJ2-3,TRBV9,few,-,TGTGCCAGCAATCCGGGACTCCACACAGATACGCAGTATTTT,CASNPGLHTDTQYF
TRBJ1-1,TRBV6-5,-,-,TGTGCCAGCAGTAACGAGGTCAACACTGAAGCTTTCTTT,CASSNEVNTEAFF
TRBJ2-2,TRBV11-2,-,TRBD2,TGTGCCAGCAGCCGCCTGACTAGCGGGGGGTCTGGCGGGGAGCTGTTTTTT,CASSRLTSGGSGGELFF
TRBJ1-2,TRBV27,-,-,TGTGCCAGCAGTGGGACAATGGGTGGGCACTATGGCTACACCTTC,CASSGTMGGHYGYTF
TRBJ1-1,TRBV15,-,-,TGTGCCACCAGCAGAGACTATGACAGCAACACTGAAGCTTTCTTT,CATSRDYDSNTEAFF
TRBJ1-2,TRBV19,-,-,TGTGCCAGTACTCAAGGAGGGGCGGCAAACTATGGCTACACCTTC,CASTQGGAANYGYTF
TRBJ2-5,TRBV4-3,once,TRBD1,TGCGCCAGCAGCCCTTCGGTTGCAGGGGGCCTTAGGGAGACCCAGTACTTC,CASSPSVAGGLRETQYF
TRBJ1-3,TRBV5-4,-,-,TGTGCCAGCAGCGAAAACAGAGGGGGAAACACCATATATTTT,CASSENRGGNTIYF
TRBJ2-3,TRBV4-3,-,TRBD1,TGCGCCAGCAGCCAAGCGTTAGGGACAGGGTTAACAGATACGCAGTATTTT,CASSQALGTGLTDTQYF
TRBJ2-3,TRBV7-6,-,TRBD2,TGTGCCAGCAGTTCTAGCGGGGGTCCCACAGATACGCAGTATTTT,CASSSSGGPTDTQYF
TRBJ2-2,TRBV7-6,few,TRBD2,TGTGCCAGCAGCCTAGGACTAGCGGGGGGGCCCGGGGAGCTGTTTTTT,CASSLGLAGGPGELFF
TRBJ2-7,TRBV7-2,-,TRBD2,TGTGCCAGCAGCCCCAGCGGGGACGAGCAGTACTTC,CASSPSGDEQYF
TRBJ2-7,TRBV5-6,-,-,TGTGCCAGCAGCTTGGGGGGGCAGGGCGCCTACGAGCAGTACTTC,CASSLGGQGAYEQYF
TRBJ1-2,TRBV9,-,TRBD1,TGTGCCAGCAGCGTAGAACAGGGGGGCCACTATGGCTACACCTTC,CASSVEQGGHYGYTF
TRBJ2-7,TRBV6-5,few,-,TGTGCCAGCAGTGACAGGAGCTCCTACGAGCAGTACTTC,CASSDRSSYEQYF
TRBJ2-7,TRBV19,few,TRBD2,TGTGCCAGTAGCATCGGACTAGCGGGTACCTACGAGCAGTACTTC,CASSIGLAGTYEQYF
TRBJ2-7,TRBV30,-,-,TGTGCCTGGAGTGTACTGGGGGCTACCTACGAGCAGTACTTC,CAWSVLGATYEQYF
TRBJ2-7,TRBV25-1,few,-,TGTGCCAGCAGTGAATATGTCGGATCGGAGGTCAACGAGCAGTACTTC,CASSEYVGSEVNEQYF
TRBJ1-3,TRBV30,-,TRBD1,TGTGCCTGCAACACAGGGGGAGCTGGAAACACCATATATTTT,CACNTGGAGNTIYF
TRBJ2-7,TRBV30,-,TRBD1,TGTGCCTGGAGGGCCTTCCTTAGACAGGGCCCTAAGGACTACGAGCAGTACTTC,CAWRAFLRQGPKDYEQYF
TRBJ2-5,TRBV5-4,-,-,TGTGCCAGCAGCTTGGCGGCGGATATCCAAGAGACCCAGTACTTC,CASSLAADIQETQYF
TRBJ2-3,TRBV2,few,TRBD2,TGTGCCAGCAGTGAAGCAATACTAGCGAGACGCACAGATACGCAGTATTTT,CASSEAILARRTDTQYF
TRBJ1-5,TRBV27,-,TRBD1,TGTGCCAGCAGTTGGACAGGGGGGAATCAGCCCCAGCATTTT,CASSWTGGNQPQHF
TRBJ1-5,TRBV11-2,-,-,TGTGCCAGCAGCTTTCAGGGTTCGGATCAGCCCCAGCATTTT,CASSFQGSDQPQHF
TRBJ2-3,TRBV9,-,-,TGTGCCAGCAGCCGAGGGAGCTGGCGCACAGATACGCAGTATTTT,CASSRGSWRTDTQYF
TRBJ1-4,TRBV19,-,-,TGTGCCAGTAGTATATTCCCCTCCGCCTCACAGGGAGAAAAACTGTTTTTT,CASSIFPSASQGEKLFF
TRBJ2-7,TRBV9,-,-,TGTGCCAGCAGCTTTCGACAGACCCTATACGAGCAGTACTTC,CASSFRQTLYEQYF
TRBJ1-1,TRBV9,few,TRBD1,TGTGCCAGCAGCTCGGACAGGGGTGACACTGAAGCTTTCTTT,CASSSDRGDTEAFF
TRBJ2-6,TRBV19,-,TRBD1,TGTGCCAGTAGTCCCCGACAGGGAACTCGGCGGGCTGGGGCCAACGTCCTGACTTTC,CASSPRQGTRRAGANVLTF
TRBJ2-2,TRBV7-8,-,-,TGTGCCAGCAGCCCCGGGGATACGAACACCGGGGAGCTGTTTTTT,CASSPGDTNTGELFF
TRBJ2-7,TRBV5-1,-,TRBD2,TGCGCCAGCAGCGAGGGGTTACTAGCGGGGGGGTCCTACGAGCAGTACTTC,CASSEGLLAGGSYEQYF
TRBJ1-1,TRBV11-2,-,-,TGTGCCAGCAGCTTAGATCTAATTGGACACCCGAACACTGAAGCTTTCTTT,CASSLDLIGHPNTEAFF
TRBJ1-3,TRBV4-1,-,-,TGCGCCAGCAGCCAAGATACAGGGTTACACTCTGGAAACACCATATATTTT,CASSQDTGLHSGNTIYF
TRBJ2-7,TRBV9,-,-,TGTGCCAGCAGCGTAGACGGCCGAGGAAGAGACGAGCAGTACTTC,CASSVDGRGRDEQYF
TRBJ2-5,TRBV11-1,once,-,TGTGCCAGCAGCTTAAGGCCCCCAGGGCAAGAGACCCAGTACTTC,CASSLRPPGQETQYF
TRBJ1-1,TRBV5-1,-,-,TGCGCCAGCAGGAGGACAGCGAACACTGAAGCTTTCTTT,CASRRTANTEAFF
TRBJ2-7,TRBV5-3,-,-,TGTGCCAGAAGCTTGGTAGGGTTGGAGGTCTACGAGCAGTACTTC,CARSLVGLEVYEQYF
TRBJ2-1,TRBV29-1,-,TRBD1,TGCAGCGTTGACCGGACAGGGGGCCGTGAGCAGTTCTTC,CSVDRTGGREQFF